These 10 T cell receptor beta chains came from one sample sequenced in a study of Ad26.COV2.S vaccination and SARS-CoV-2 variants. Sequenced by immunoSEQ multiplex PCR; TCRdb stores in-frame clones only, minus some. The sample includes 440,000 or so clones, less than 95% of them seen just once. Specified treatment: roughly 19 received Ad26.COV2.S at low or high dose, single or two shots; 5 received placebo; per-sample allocation not given. On day 63 after the first injection, vaccine and placebo recipients gave samples. The sample consisted of peripheral blood, taken in a trial of Ad26.COV2.S vaccine versus placebo. These receptors originate from a person between 18 and 65 years old who received the Ad26.COV2.S COVID-19 vaccine or a placebo.

The V gene is TRBV5-1, the J gene TRBJ2-7; D is possibly TRBD1 (5 bases). The germline gives CDR1 SGHRS, CDR2 YFSETQ. Between the trimmed V and J ends, which lost 0 bases and 7 bases, there was a span of 11 bases. This CDR3 contains 13 residues. This chain's CDR3 is CASSLEWTLEQYF. CDR3 nucleotide sequence: TGCGCCAGCAGCTTGGAGTGGACATTGGAGCAGTACTTC.

This chain links TRBV2 with TRBJ2-7; D possibly corresponds to TRBD2 (6 bases). The CDR3 runs to 16 residues. Trimming took off 7 bases at V and 7 bases at J, with 26 bases between the two ends. Per the germline V gene, CDR1 is SNHLY and CDR2 is FYNNEI. CDR3 sequence: CASNPIGTGAPWEQYF. As DNA, the CDR3 is TGTGCCAGCAACCCTATTGGGACGGGAGCCCCCTGGGAGCAGTACTTC.

This clone was counted a single time. J is TRBJ2-2 and V is TRBV7-3; 13 nucleotides match TRBD2. V was clipped by 4 bases and J by 5 bases; unmatched bases: 13. This CDR3 comprises 19 residues. Germline lookup yields CDR1 SGHTA and CDR2 FQGTGA. CDR3 in DNA: TGTGCCAGCAGCTCGCACACTAGCGGGAGGGCCTTTGGGACCGGGGAGCTGTTTTTT. This sequence encodes CASSSHTSGRAFGTGELFF.

The chain uses TRBV2 and TRBJ1-1, with a weak D call TRBD1 (6 bases). Trimming took 0 bases from V and 5 from J, leaving 13 bases between them. CDR3 length equals 15 residues. Germline assignment: CDR1 SNHLY and CDR2 FYNNEI. The DNA for the CDR3 is TGTGCCAGCAGTGAAGCGAGGGGGAGAGGAACTGAAGCTTTCTTT. It encodes CASSEARGRGTEAFF.

The rearrangement links TRBV7-6 to TRBJ2-5; TRBD2 agrees at 8 bases. Germline-derived CDR1 and CDR2 are SGHVS and FNYEAQ. V shed 5 bases, J shed 4 bases, and the junction held 18 bases outside the gene matches. The CDR3 runs 18 residues. CDR3 nucleotide sequence: TGTGCCAGCAGCCATACAAGGTGGGAAGCGGGAGTCAGAGAGACCCAGTACTTC. Its translation is CASSHTRWEAGVRETQYF.

J is TRBJ1-1 and V is TRBV14; possibly TRBD1 for D (5 bases). Germline values: CDR1 SGHDN, CDR2 FVKESK. The CDR3 loop spans 14 amino acids. The V and J ends lost 10 bases and 4 bases respectively, with 19 bases between them. The CDR3 loop is CANRHQGDRTEAFF. The CDR3, as DNA: TGTGCCAACCGACATCAGGGCGACCGCACTGAAGCTTTCTTT.

The genes are TRBV27 and TRBJ2-7, with 7 bases fitting TRBD1. The CDR3 loop spans 15 amino acids. In germline, CDR1 is MNHEY, CDR2 SMNVEV (reference sequence). Germline trimming cut 5 bases from V and 4 bases from J; bases unmatched to any gene: 11. The CDR3 reads CASSPGRGIGYEQYF. CDR3 bases: TGTGCCAGCAGTCCCGGCAGGGGGATTGGGTACGAGCAGTACTTC.

The chain joins TRBV24-1 to TRBJ1-1; D uncertain. Germline-derived CDR1 and CDR2 are KGHDR and SFDVKD. Trimming removed 5 bases at V and 8 bases at J, with 11 bases between. This CDR3 is 12 amino acids long. CDR3 amino acids: CATSGSNEEAFF. CDR3 sequence (DNA): TGTGCCACCAGTGGGTCAAACGAAGAAGCTTTCTTT.

The V gene is TRBV7-9, the J gene TRBJ2-1; 10 nucleotides agree with TRBD2. CDR3 length equals 15 residues. The V gene end was trimmed by 5 bases and the J gene end by 9 bases; junction bases not matched to a gene: 10. Per the germline V gene, CDR1 is SEHNR and CDR2 is FQNEAQ (reference sequence). DNA for the CDR3: TGTGCCAGCAGCCCTAGCGGGAGCGGTCGTGTTGAGCAGTTCTTC. It is translated as CASSPSGSGRVEQFF.

The chain uses TRBV21-1 and TRBJ2-7; the table's D gene call, TRBD1, was not cross checked with the DNA. TRBV21-1 counts as a pseudogene. CDR3 length: 11 residues. CDR3 nucleotide sequence: TGTGCCAGCAGCAAAGCGGCCGAGCAGTACTTC. Translated: CASSKAAEQYF.